This T cell receptor (beta chain) was recorded in a study of T cell repertoires in cytomegalovirus infection. Across the study: It was the public TCR beta signatures that indicated both CMV infection and matching HLA type.

Broader study findings: Ex vivo responses were dominated by HLA-C-restricted CMV-specific TCR beta clonotypes.

The CDR3 contains 14 residues. J was trimmed by 10 bases and V by 7 bases; bases with no gene match: 8. Germline V gene sequence: CDR1 MNHEY, CDR2 SMNVEV (reference sequence). Each CDR3 protein is one row after TCRdb ran MiXCR on the reads. The table shows roughly 700,000 distinct CDR3 sequences, with roughly 36% occurring only once. This clonotype has more than one count but fewer than ten. What it binds is not known. V gene TRBV27 combines with J gene TRBJ1-6, with 9 positions matching TRBD1. This sequence originates from a human donor in good health (CMV status not recorded). Some clones in this sample may be carry-over from other donors' samples. The specimen was cultured PBMCs, collected from culture after CMV antigen stimulation. CDR3 region: CASNPGQGVSPLHF. CDR3 nucleotides: TGTGCCAGCAACCCGGGACAGGGTGTGTCACCCCTCCACTTT.